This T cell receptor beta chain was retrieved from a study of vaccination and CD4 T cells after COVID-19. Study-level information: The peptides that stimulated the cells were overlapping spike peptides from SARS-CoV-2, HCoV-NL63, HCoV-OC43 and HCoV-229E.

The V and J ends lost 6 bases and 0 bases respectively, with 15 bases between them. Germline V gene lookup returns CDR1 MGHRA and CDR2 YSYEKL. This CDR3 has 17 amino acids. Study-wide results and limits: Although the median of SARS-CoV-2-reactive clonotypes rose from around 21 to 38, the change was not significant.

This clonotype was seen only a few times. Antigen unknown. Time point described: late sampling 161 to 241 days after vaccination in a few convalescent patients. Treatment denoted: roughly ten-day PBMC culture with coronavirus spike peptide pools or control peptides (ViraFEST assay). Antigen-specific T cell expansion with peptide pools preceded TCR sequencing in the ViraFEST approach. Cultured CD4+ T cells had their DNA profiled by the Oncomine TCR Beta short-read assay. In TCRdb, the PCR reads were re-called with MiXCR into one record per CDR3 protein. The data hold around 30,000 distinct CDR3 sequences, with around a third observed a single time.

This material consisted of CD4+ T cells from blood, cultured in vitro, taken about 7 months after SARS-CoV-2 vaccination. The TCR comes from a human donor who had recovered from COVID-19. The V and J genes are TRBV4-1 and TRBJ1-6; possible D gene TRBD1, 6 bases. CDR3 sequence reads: CASREQGPSSYNSPLHF. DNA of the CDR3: TGCGCCAGCAGGGAACAGGGCCCTAGCTCCTATAATTCACCCCTCCACTTT.